This TCR beta chain appears in the sequencing data of a study of cytomegalovirus exposure and HLA in healthy donors. V was clipped by 3 bases and J by 7 bases, with 13 bases between them. Germline V gives CDR1 PRHDT, CDR2 FYEKMQ (reference sequence). This CDR3 is 14 amino acids long. This PCR relied on a set of 60 Vbeta primers and 13 Jbeta primers. Sequencing used immunoSEQ multiplex PCR; TCRdb keeps in-frame clones, though not all of them. The table has fewer than 200,000 clones, approximately 73% seen once. Sequenced material: PBMCs. This TCR was recovered from a man aged 45-65 years in good health and CMV-seronegative. The chain employs TRBV13 and TRBJ2-1, with D maybe TRBD2 (7 bases). In DNA, the CDR3 is TGTGCCAGCAGCTTGGGGGGGGCGGGAAATGAGCAGTTCTTC. Translation: CASSLGGAGNEQFF.